Given below is one T cell receptor (beta chain) in context. This clonotype occurred many times. Its antigen remains unidentified. Per-base quality was not reported, and no clone a single base away is much larger than it. This sample is part of a study of beta chain bispecific antibodies for T cell cancers (dated by TCRdb to the early 2020s). Context from the whole study: Healthy donor T cells were cocultured with T cell leukemia lines and bispecific antibodies, and TRBV sequencing of the surviving cells was then used to measure how much each TRBV family was depleted. Surface TRBV12 (TRBV12-3) was expressed by Jurkat cells, and surface TRBV5-5 was expressed by HPB-ALL cells. Here is what the overall study found, with its caveats: Cross-reactivity of the anti-TRBV5-5 antibody with TRBV5-6 was attributed to high sequence similarity between the two genes. Each sequenced sample mixed leukemia cell line cells with normal T cells, and most targeted TRBV signal came from the leukemia cells rather than normal T cells.

T cells were expanded from blood mononuclear cells with anti-CD3 antibody OKT3 or CD3/CD28 Dynabeads for 3 to 4 days. The culture conditions for expanded T cells were RPMI 1640 plus 10% fetal bovine serum, recombinant human IL-2 (about 100 IU/ml) and IL-7 (about 5.2 ng/ml). Each coculture mixed around 50,000 target cells and around 50,000 normal T cells with bispecific antibody in 85 to 100 ul and was incubated at 37 degrees C for around 16 hours. Each bispecific antibody was composed of two single-chain variable fragments, which were expressed in a single-chain diabody format with a His tag. Healthy human donors supplied the effector T cells, with peripheral blood mononuclear cells isolated from leukapheresis samples using Ficoll density gradient centrifugation. The libraries included unique molecular identifier barcodes, and the barcodes were used to quantify clonotypes. Qiagen AllPrep DNA/RNA Micro kits were used to isolate total RNA, and an Agilent TapeStation was used to check RNA quality. TCR beta libraries were constructed by 5' RACE, in which cDNA synthesis was followed by two PCR steps with TCR beta constant-region gene-specific primers. TCR beta libraries were sequenced on an Illumina MiSeq platform. On the authors' methods: MIGEC, MiXCR and VDJtools were used to process the reads. To get a clonotype's frequency, the unique molecular identifiers belonging to that clonotype were divided by all unique molecular identifiers in the sample. Any TRBV gene that IMGT lists as a pseudogene or open reading frame, and is therefore nonfunctional, such as TRBV1, TRBV12-1 and TRBV21, was left out. TCRdb redid the processing of the public reads, applying fastp at Q25 and MiXCR, and retained in-frame beta chains. Identical CDR3 protein sequences are pooled into one entry, listed with their most common genes and DNA. TCRdb, rather than the study authors, made the V and J calls. The table for this sample lists roughly 15,000 distinct CDR3 sequences; 2.1% of them were counted only once. The top ten constitute 6% to 7.5% of the sample.

Spanning cysteine to phenylalanine, the CDR3 consists of 15 amino acids. Only CDR3 DNA is held: 45 bases, read in frame from base 1. V has 1 base trimmed and J has 8 bases trimmed; junction bases matching no gene number 3. CDR1 SGHTA and CDR2 FQGNSA were looked up in the germline V gene. The chain employs TRBV7-2 and TRBJ1-6; 9 bases in the junction line up with TRBD1. The TCR sequence derives from a human donor in good health. Some clones in this sample may be carry-over from other donors' samples. Material: healthy donor T cells cultured with leukemia cells. The DNA sequence follows: TGTGCCAGCAGCTTAGTAGGGACAGGGTATTCACCCCTCCACTTT. Translation gives CASSLVGTGYSPLHF.